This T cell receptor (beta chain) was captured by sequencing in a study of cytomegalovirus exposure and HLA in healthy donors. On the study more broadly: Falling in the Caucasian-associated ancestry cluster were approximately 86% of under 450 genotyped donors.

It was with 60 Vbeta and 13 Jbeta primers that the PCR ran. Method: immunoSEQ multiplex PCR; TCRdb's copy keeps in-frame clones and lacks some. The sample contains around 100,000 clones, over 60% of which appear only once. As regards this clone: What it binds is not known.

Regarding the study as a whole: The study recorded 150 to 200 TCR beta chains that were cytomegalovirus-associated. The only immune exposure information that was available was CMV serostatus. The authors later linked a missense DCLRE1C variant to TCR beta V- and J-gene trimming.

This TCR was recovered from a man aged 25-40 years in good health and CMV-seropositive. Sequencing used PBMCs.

The CDR3 nucleotides read TGTGCCAGCAGTTTTCAGGGGGCTTTTTCACCCCTCCACTTT. This gives the protein CASSFQGAFSPLHF. The gene calls are TRBV27 and TRBJ1-6; 8 nucleotides line up with TRBD1. Germline lookup yields CDR1 MNHEY and CDR2 SMNVEV (reference sequence). V was clipped by 3 bases and J by 9 bases; unmatched bases: 4. The length of the CDR3 is 14 residues.